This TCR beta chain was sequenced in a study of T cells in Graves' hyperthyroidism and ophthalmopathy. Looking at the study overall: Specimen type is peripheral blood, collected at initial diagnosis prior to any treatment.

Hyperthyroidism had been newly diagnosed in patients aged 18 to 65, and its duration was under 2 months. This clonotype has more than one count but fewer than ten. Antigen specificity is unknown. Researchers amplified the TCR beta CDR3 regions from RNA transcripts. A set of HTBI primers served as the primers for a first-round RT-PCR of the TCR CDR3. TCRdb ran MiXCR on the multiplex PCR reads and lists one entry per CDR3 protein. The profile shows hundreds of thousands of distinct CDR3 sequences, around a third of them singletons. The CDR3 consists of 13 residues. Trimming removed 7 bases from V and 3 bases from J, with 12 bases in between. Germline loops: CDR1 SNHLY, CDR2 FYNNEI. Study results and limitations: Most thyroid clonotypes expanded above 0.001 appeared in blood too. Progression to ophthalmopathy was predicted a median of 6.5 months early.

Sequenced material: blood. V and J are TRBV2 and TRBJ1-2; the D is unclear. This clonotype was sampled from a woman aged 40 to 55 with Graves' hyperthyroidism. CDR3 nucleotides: TGTGCCAGCAAGCCCTTCGCAGACTATGGCTACACCTTC. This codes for CASKPFADYGYTF.